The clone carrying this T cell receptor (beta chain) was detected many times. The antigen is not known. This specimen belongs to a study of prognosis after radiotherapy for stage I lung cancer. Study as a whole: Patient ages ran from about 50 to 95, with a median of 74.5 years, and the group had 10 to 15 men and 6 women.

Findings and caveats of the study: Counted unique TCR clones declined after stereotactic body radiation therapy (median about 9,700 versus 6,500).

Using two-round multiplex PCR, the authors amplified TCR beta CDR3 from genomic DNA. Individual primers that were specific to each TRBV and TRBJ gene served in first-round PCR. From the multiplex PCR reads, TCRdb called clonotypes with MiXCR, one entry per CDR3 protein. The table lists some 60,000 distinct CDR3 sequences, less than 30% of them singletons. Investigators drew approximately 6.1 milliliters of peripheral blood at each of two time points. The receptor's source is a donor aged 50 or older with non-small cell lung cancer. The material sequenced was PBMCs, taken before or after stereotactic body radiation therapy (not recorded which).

The CDR3, as DNA: TGTGCCAGCAGTGAAGGACACCGGAGTGCCCAGCATTTT. Its translation: CASSEGHRSAQHF. The genes are TRBV6-1 and TRBJ1-5; D uncertain. Trimming took 1 base from V and 11 from J, leaving 12 bases between them. Germline CDR1 is MNHNS and CDR2 is SASEGT. CDR3 size: 13 residues.